Here is one T cell receptor (beta chain) with its context. The antigen remains unidentified. This CDR3 fails to terminate in the conserved phenylalanine or tryptophan, so it likely reflects a read error. The data stem from a study of T cells in Graves' hyperthyroidism and ophthalmopathy. General study findings and limits: Most thyroid clonotypes expanded above 0.001 appeared in blood too.

An absence of ophthalmopathy progression within 18 months meant stable Graves' hyperthyroidism. Uncontrolled infection, other autoimmune disease, pregnancy or lactation disqualified patients from enrolment. Fresh peripheral blood, less than 11 ml of it, supplied the PBMCs. The CDR3 is made up of 14 amino acids. V was cut by 1 base and J by 6 bases, with 16 bases left in between. Germline-derived CDR1 and CDR2 are SQVTM and ANQGSEA. TCR beta CDR3 regions were amplified from RNA. A set of HTBI primers served as the primers for a first-round RT-PCR of the TCR CDR3. One entry per CDR3 protein, called by TCRdb with MiXCR from the multiplex PCR reads. The sample has roughly 420,000 distinct CDR3 sequences; around 16% are singletons.

The V and J genes are TRBV29-1 and TRBJ2-7, with D possibly TRBD2 on 5 matching bases. The sequence was obtained from a woman aged 18-29 years with Graves' hyperthyroidism. Sequencing was done on a sample of blood. The chain's CDR3 is CSVEVRQLGGEQYL. In nucleotides, the CDR3 is TGCAGCGTTGAAGTCCGACAACTAGGTGGCGAGCAGTACCTC.